These 19 T cell receptor beta chains share one sample of origin, sequenced in a study of T cell repertoires in cytomegalovirus infection. TCRdb reanalysed the reads using MiXCR and keeps one entry per CDR3 protein. Seen here are roughly 200,000 distinct CDR3 sequences, roughly 9% observed once, and the top ten hold 4.6%. The sequencing sample was made of PBMCs. Source of these receptors: a human donor in good health (CMV status not recorded). Some clones in this sample may be carry-over from other donors' samples.

This clonotype was observed many times. V usage is TRBV12-3 or TRBV12-4 and J usage is TRBJ1-1; TRBD1 agrees at 8 bases. Trimming cost V 5 bases and J 1 base; bases outside gene matches: 6. CDR3 length: 15 amino acids. CDR3 DNA: TGTGCCAGCAGTGTCGGACAGGGCGGGAACACTGAAGCTTTCTTT. Its protein product is CASSVGQGGNTEAFF.

This clonotype was picked up a small number of times. The V and J genes are TRBV9 and TRBJ1-1, with D maybe TRBD1 (5 bases). This CDR3 contains 14 residues. CDR1 is SGDLS and CDR2 is YYNGEE in the germline V gene. Trimming removed 0 bases from V and 4 bases from J, with 10 bases in between. CDR3 bases: TGTGCCAGCAGCGTAGAGGTGGGGACCACTGAAGCTTTCTTT. Translating it yields CASSVEVGTTEAFF.

This clonotype has more than one count but fewer than ten. This rearrangement joins TRBV23-1 to TRBJ1-5; the D gene is possibly TRBD1 (6 bases). TRBV23-1 is an ORF, and what it does is uncertain. The CDR3 spans 13 residues. Trimming shortened V by 2 bases and J by 7 bases, and 9 bases separated the two germline ends. The CDR3 bases are TGCGCCAGCAGTCAAGGGGGCTGCCAGCCCCAGCATTTT. Its translation is CASSQGGCQPQHF.

This clonotype was observed a few times. The J gene is TRBJ2-2, the V gene TRBV14; TRBD2 aligns across 7 bases. Germline V CDR1 and CDR2: SGHDN, FVKESK. The trim removed 1 base at V and 7 bases at J, leaving 15 bases unmatched. The CDR3 loop spans 18 amino acids. The CDR3 loop is CASSQGLGGRGRDGELFF. CDR3 nucleotide sequence: TGTGCCAGCAGCCAAGGGCTGGGCGGGAGAGGACGTGACGGGGAGCTGTTTTTT.

This clonotype was seen many times. The chain carries TRBV10-3 and TRBJ2-3; the D is unclear. The V end lost 5 bases, the J end lost 6 bases, and 12 bases lay between the germline ends. Germline V CDR1 and CDR2: ENHRY, SYGVKD. CDR3 size: 13 residues. CDR3 nucleotide sequence: TGTGCCATCAGTCCCCTCCAACCCGATACGCAGTATTTT. It codes for CAISPLQPDTQYF.

The J gene is TRBJ1-2, the V gene TRBV2; D is perhaps TRBD1 (5 bases). V lost 5 bases and J 1 base, leaving 11 bases between the germline ends. This CDR3 is built from 14 residues. Germline CDR1 SNHLY, CDR2 FYNNEI. CDR3 DNA sequence: TGTGCCAGCAGTTTCATACAGGATAACTATGGCTACACCTTC. Translated: CASSFIQDNYGYTF.

This clonotype was recorded many times. The V gene is TRBV10-3, the J gene TRBJ1-6; 9 bases are shared with TRBD1. Unmatched junction bases numbered 10, after V lost 6 bases and J lost 7 bases. This CDR3 has 16 residues. Germline CDR1 reads ENHRY; CDR2 reads SYGVKD. CDR3 residues: CAIRDTGTGRNSPLHF. Written as DNA, the CDR3 is TGTGCCATCAGAGATACCGGGACAGGGCGGAATTCACCCCTCCACTTT.

Comment on this clonotype: Germline is not matched at one junction end, which may reflect a read error. This rearrangement joins TRBV7-9 to TRBJ1-1; TRBD1 aligns across 11 bases. The CDR3 covers 14 residues. Germline-derived CDR1 and CDR2 are SEHNR and FQNEAQ (reference sequence). CDR3 in DNA: TGTGCCAGCACCTTAGGGGACAGGGGGAGTAGAGCTTTCTTT. Its protein is CASTLGDRGSRAFF. The whole variable domain, remainder taken from reference TRBV7-9 and TRBJ1-1, is DTGVSQNPRHKITKRGQNVTFRCDPISEHNRLYWYRQTLGQGPEFLTYFQNEAQLEKSRLLSDRFSAERPKGSFSTLEIQRTEQGDSAMYLCASTLGDRGSRAFFGQGTRLTVV.

In its sample, this clonotype was seen a few times. V usage is TRBV10-3 and J usage is TRBJ1-2; 9 bases fit TRBD1. This CDR3 region has 13 residues. V was pared by 7 bases and J by 2 bases, with 2 bases of the junction left unmatched. The V gene's germline CDR1 is ENHRY and CDR2 SYGVKD. The CDR3 coding sequence is TGTGCCATCACCGGGACAGGGAACTATGGCTACACCTTC. Translation: CAITGTGNYGYTF.

This clonotype was counted ten times or more. The chain employs TRBV11-2 and TRBJ2-1; D gene ambiguous. This CDR3 has 15 amino acids. Germline V gene lookup returns CDR1 SGHAT and CDR2 FQNNGV. V was cut by 5 bases and J by 1 base, with 12 bases left in between. CDR3 amino acids: CASSPSTFSYNEQFF. DNA of the CDR3: TGTGCCAGCAGCCCCTCGACATTTTCCTACAATGAGCAGTTCTTC.

This sequence joins TRBV7-9 and TRBJ1-1; the D is unclear. This CDR3 is built from 15 residues. V dropped 5 bases and J dropped 1 base, with 14 bases sitting between them. CDR1 and CDR2 (germline): SEHNR, FQNEAQ (reference sequence). The DNA for the CDR3 is TGTGCCAGCAGCATAACCATCGGAGAGAACACTGAAGCTTTCTTT. Translated, it gives CASSITIGENTEAFF. The full variable domain, in which reference TRBV7-9 and TRBJ1-1 provide the parts outside the CDR3, is DTGVSQNPRHKITKRGQNVTFRCDPISEHNRLYWYRQTLGQGPEFLTYFQNEAQLEKSRLLSDRFSAERPKGSFSTLEIQRTEQGDSAMYLCASSITIGENTEAFFGQGTRLTVV.

This clonotype was counted many times. The chain has TRBV6-1 and TRBJ2-5, with a possible D match to TRBD2 (5 bases). The CDR3 is made up of 14 amino acids. V lost 3 bases and J lost 4, with 12 bases in between. Germline V gives CDR1 MNHNS, CDR2 SASEGT. The CDR3 is CASSDGVGRETQYF. The CDR3 DNA reads as TGTGCCAGCAGTGACGGGGTTGGGCGAGAGACCCAGTACTTC.

Regarding this clonotype: Being one base from a much bigger clone, this may be a read error. This rearrangement joins TRBV6-2 or TRBV6-3 to TRBJ2-3, with 10 bases fitting TRBD2. Germline V CDR1 and CDR2: MNHEY, SVGEGT. CDR3 length: 17 residues. The CDR3 region has the DNA TGTGCCAGCAGTTACCGTCTAGCGGGGGTCGACATAGATGCGCAGTATTTT. As protein: CASSYRLAGVDIDAQYF.

This clonotype has ten or more counts. The genes are TRBV12-3 or TRBV12-4 and TRBJ1-1, with TRBD1 matching 9 bases. The CDR3 covers 14 residues. With V trimmed by 5 bases and J by 0 bases, 1 base remained unmatched. CDR3 sequence reads: CASSRDRVNTEAFF. DNA for the CDR3: TGTGCCAGCAGTCGGGACAGGGTGAACACTGAAGCTTTCTTT.

The chain joins TRBV20-1 to TRBJ2-1; 11 nucleotides line up with TRBD2. The CDR3 totals 16 residues. Germline CDR1 DFQATT, CDR2 SNEGSKA (reference sequence). The V segment lost 5 bases and the J segment 7 bases; nucleotides outside the gene matches: 13. The CDR3 loop is CSASPFSGRAGNEQFF. DNA of the CDR3: TGCAGTGCTTCTCCCTTTAGCGGGAGGGCCGGAAATGAGCAGTTCTTC.

This clonotype was detected many times. The chain employs TRBV4-3 and TRBJ1-3; the D is unclear. With 0 bases removed from V and 4 bases from J, the gap between germline ends came to 7 bases. The CDR3 sequence is 14 residues long. Germline CDR1 reads LGHNA; CDR2 reads YSLEER. CDR3 in amino acids: CASSQDSNGNTIYF. The CDR3 DNA is TGCGCCAGCAGCCAAGACAGTAACGGAAACACCATATATTTT.

At least ten counts were recorded for this clonotype. This chain's CDR3 is CASSRETQYF. Here the CDR3 DNA reads TGTGCCAGCAGCCGAGAGACCCAGTACTTC. V and J are TRBV7-8 and TRBJ2-5; D is ambiguous. CDR3 length: 10 amino acids. V lost 5 bases to trimming and J lost 4 bases, with 2 bases between them. From germline, CDR1 is SGHVS and CDR2 FQNEAQ.

There are many counts of this clonotype. The rearrangement joins TRBV12-3 or TRBV12-4 to TRBJ2-4, with TRBD1 identical over 9 bases. V shed 6 bases, J shed 7 bases, and the junction held 7 bases outside the gene matches. CDR3 length equals 14 residues. The CDR3 protein is CASRGGQGENIQYF. In nucleotides, the CDR3 is TGTGCCAGCAGGGGGGGACAGGGAGAGAACATTCAGTACTTC.

This clonotype was detected ten times or more. V and J are TRBV7-2 and TRBJ1-6; 10 bases map to TRBD1. CDR3 length equals 15 residues. Germline V gene sequence: CDR1 SGHTA, CDR2 FQGNSA. Germline trimming cut 0 bases from V and 10 bases from J; bases unmatched to any gene: 3. The CDR3 sequence: CASSLAGTGESPLHF. The CDR3 DNA reads TGTGCCAGCAGCTTAGCCGGGACAGGGGAATCACCCCTCCACTTT.